This T cell receptor (beta chain) was captured in a study of regulatory T cells in long-lasting Graves disease. The sample holds a few counts of this clonotype. Its antigen is unidentified. Through Arm-PCR of CDR3 regions and iRepertoire HTBI primers, TCR beta libraries were built. Each CDR3 protein is one row after TCRdb ran MiXCR on the multiplex PCR reads. The top ten hold around 42% of the sample, which has 700,000 or so distinct CDR3 sequences, about 30% seen once. As for time point: persistent/refractory GD, antithyroid drugs over 5 years with positive TRAb. Generation of the TCR library employed RNA extracted from PBMCs. General study findings and limits: Samples came from peripheral blood alone, without thyroid tissue.

CDR3 length equals 14 residues. Germline V lookup: CDR1 DFQATT, CDR2 SNEGSKA (reference sequence). Trimming pared 4 bases from V and 4 bases from J, leaving 16 bases between. The material was peripheral blood mononuclear cells (PBMCs), obtained when the disease was refractory, from a patient treated with antithyroid drugs. This chain uses TRBV20-1 with TRBJ2-5; a weak D match, TRBD2 (6 bases). The TCR originated in a female donor with Graves disease. The CDR3 spells CSAIKTEEGETQYF. The CDR3 nucleotides are TGCAGTGCTATAAAGACGGAGGAGGGAGAGACCCAGTACTTC.